This entry lists 6 T cell receptor beta chains sequenced from one sample in a study of blood T cell repertoires in COVID-19 (dated by TCRdb to 2018 to 2021). The library was obtained by the immunoSEQ multiplex PCR assay. What TCRdb holds here is the immuneACCESS table cut down to in-frame rearrangements. Part of the clones is not present; checked against another copy, under half of the missing clones reflect an unresolved V gene, and the others are unexplained. For this sample there are about 230,000 clones; 65% to 85% appear just once. The top ten hold 4.5% to 6.5% of the sample. The sample consisted of peripheral blood. The source of these receptors is a man older than 75 with acute or convalescent COVID-19.

The rearrangement joins TRBV5-1 to TRBJ1-2, with no clear D. Germline V lookup: CDR1 SGHRS, CDR2 YFSETQ. The CDR3 is 13 residues long. Between the trimmed V and J ends, which lost 0 bases and 3 bases, there was a span of 6 bases. As DNA, the CDR3 is TGCGCCAGCAGCTTGGGTGCAGACTATGGCTACACCTTC. This sequence encodes CASSLGADYGYTF.

The chain recombines TRBV5-1 with TRBJ2-2, with TRBD1 identical over 11 bases. With V trimmed by 4 bases and J by 7 bases, 3 bases remained unmatched. This CDR3 has 14 amino acids. Looked up from germline, CDR1 is SGHRS and CDR2 is YFSETQ. The CDR3 sequence is CASSAGTGGGELFF. CDR3 sequence (DNA): TGCGCCAGCAGCGCCGGGACAGGGGGCGGGGAGCTGTTTTTT.

The V gene is TRBV6-5, the J gene TRBJ2-7, with TRBD1 identical over 8 bases. Trimming at V came to 5 bases and at J to 0 bases, leaving 6 bases not matched to a gene. The CDR3 is 15 amino acids. The germline V gene encodes CDR1 MNHEY and CDR2 SVGAGI. CDR3 coding DNA: TGTGCCAGCAGTCGACAGGGGAAGGTCTCCTACGAGCAGTACTTC. Amino acid sequence: CASSRQGKVSYEQYF.

This clone was found once. This rearrangement joins TRBV6-5 to TRBJ2-7; 12 bases agree with TRBD2. Germline-derived CDR1 and CDR2 are MNHEY and SVGAGI. The ends lost 7 bases at V and 3 bases at J; junction bases unmatched: 7. The CDR3 runs to 15 residues. In nucleotides, the CDR3 is TGTGCCAGCACTAGCGGGAGGGCCGGTGGCTACGAGCAGTACTTC. This translates into CASTSGRAGGYEQYF.

The chain joins TRBV25-1 to TRBJ1-2; D remains unclear. The CDR3 extends over 13 amino acids. V dropped 0 bases and J dropped 8 bases, with 10 bases sitting between them. Germline CDR1 is MGHDK and CDR2 is SYGVNS. For the CDR3, the DNA is TGTGCCAGCAGTGAATACAGCGTCGGGGGCTACACCTTC. Translating it yields CASSEYSVGGYTF.

The chain joins TRBV28 to TRBJ2-1; TRBD2 aligns across 12 bases. The CDR3 is 15 residues long. Germline V CDR1 and CDR2: MDHEN, SYDVKM. The ends lost 6 bases at V and 10 bases at J; junction bases unmatched: 10. DNA for the CDR3: TGTGCCAGCAGCCCCCCGGGACTAGCGGGTGGAGAGCAGTTCTTC. Translating it yields CASSPPGLAGGEQFF. Full variable domain (remainder filled in from reference TRBV28 and TRBJ2-1): DVKVTQSSRYLVKRTGEKVFLECVQDMDHENMFWYRQDPGLGLRLIYFSYDVKMKEKGDIPEGYSVSREKKERFSLILESASTNQTSMYLCASSPPGLAGGEQFFGPGTRLTVL.